This T cell receptor (beta chain) was profiled in a study of identical twins. A remark on this clonotype: Its antigen is undetermined.

Overall study findings and caveats: Sequences that were out-of-frame, alpha and twin-shared displayed an excess of low generation probability. The presence of invariant MAIT and iNKT cells could partly confound analyses of zero-insertion sequences. The more abundant beta clonotypes in cord blood had fewer insertions, and memory repertoires did not show this.

The CDR3 length is 12 residues. V lost 0 bases and J lost 5, with 4 bases in between. Per the germline V gene, CDR1 is SGHVS and CDR2 is FNYEAQ. A template switching step contributed a universal primer site, while unique molecular identifiers were present in the cDNA. One entry per CDR3 protein results from TCRdb running MiXCR on the 5' RACE reads. The table has nearly 900,000 distinct CDR3 sequences, approximately 13% seen once. The sample was also linked to a second study, of yellow fever vaccine responses in identical twins.

The clonotype originates from a woman between 18 and 29 years old in good health. Source material: PBMCs. The J gene is TRBJ2-5, the V gene TRBV7-6; D uncertain. CDR3 residues: CASSLAMETQYF. CDR3 DNA: TGTGCCAGCAGCTTAGCGATGGAGACCCAGTACTTC. The full variable domain, rest sourced from reference TRBV7-6 and TRBJ2-5, is GAGVSQSPRYKVTKRGQDVALRCDPISGHVSLYWYRQALGQGPEFLTYFNYEAQQDKSGLPNDRFSAERPEGSISTLTIQRTEQRDSAMYRCASSLAMETQYFGPGTRLLVL.